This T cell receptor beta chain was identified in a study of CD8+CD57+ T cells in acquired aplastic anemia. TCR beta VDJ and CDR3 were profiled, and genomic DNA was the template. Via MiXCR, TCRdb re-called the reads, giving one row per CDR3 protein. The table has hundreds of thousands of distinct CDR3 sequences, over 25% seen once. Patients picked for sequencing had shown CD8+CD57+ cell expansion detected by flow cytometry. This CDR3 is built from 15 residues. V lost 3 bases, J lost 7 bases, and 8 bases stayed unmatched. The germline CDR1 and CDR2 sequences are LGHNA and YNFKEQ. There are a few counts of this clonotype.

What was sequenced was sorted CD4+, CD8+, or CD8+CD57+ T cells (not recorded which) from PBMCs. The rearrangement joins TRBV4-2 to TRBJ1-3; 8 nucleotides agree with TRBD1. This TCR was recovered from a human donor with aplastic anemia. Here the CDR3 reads CASSHPDRGRNTIYF. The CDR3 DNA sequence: TGTGCCAGCAGCCACCCAGACAGGGGACGGAACACCATATATTTT.